Listed below are T cell receptor beta chains from one sample, sequenced in a study of blood T cell repertoires in COVID-19. TCRdb's table, derived via immunoSEQ multiplex PCR, lists solely in-frame clones and lacks some. The repertoire includes 170,000 or so clones, 60% to 80% of them detected once, and 26% sits in the top ten. The material sequenced was peripheral blood. The receptors derive from a woman in her seventies with acute or convalescent COVID-19. Each CDR3 is given with its conserved first and last residue. The order of the fields is V gene, clone size, J gene, D gene, CDR3 protein, CDR3 DNA. D genes are given only for firm matches. For some rows the clone size is stated as once, few or many, or as a class when expanded; others skip it.

TRBV5-1	-	TRBJ2-1	TRBD2	CASSSGSGSNEQFF	TGCGCCAGCAGCTCCGGTAGCGGGAGTAATGAGCAGTTCTTC
TRBV24-1	-	TRBJ2-3	TRBD2	CATSPAGGGDTQYF	TGTGCCACCAGTCCGGCGGGGGGGGGAGATACGCAGTATTTT
TRBV25-1	-	TRBJ1-3	-	CASSTGTLRGGNTIYF	TGTGCCAGCAGTACGGGGACCCTCAGGGGTGGAAACACCATATATTTT
TRBV19	-	TRBJ1-2	-	CASSIAAPGGYTF	TGTGCCAGTAGTATAGCCGCCCCGGGAGGCTACACCTTC
TRBV6-5	-	TRBJ1-2	-	CASSFRGSGLDGYTF	TGTGCCAGCAGTTTTAGGGGATCAGGACTAGATGGCTACACCTTC
TRBV10-1	-	TRBJ2-1	TRBD2	CASSVTAGPGLAGVGNIYNEQFF	TGCGCCAGCAGTGTAACGGCCGGACCGGGACTAGCGGGAGTCGGGAATATCTACAATGAGCAGTTCTTC
TRBV3-1/TRBV3-2	-	TRBJ2-1	-	CASSLKGGVYNEQFF	TGTGCCAGCAGCCTCAAAGGGGGGGTGTACAATGAGCAGTTCTTC
TRBV18	-	TRBJ2-1	-	CASSPGTTYNEQFF	TGTGCCAGCTCACCAGGGACAACTTACAATGAGCAGTTCTTC
TRBV2	few	TRBJ2-7	TRBD1	CASTHPGQGFYEQYF	TGTGCCAGCACCCACCCGGGACAGGGGTTCTACGAGCAGTACTTC
TRBV3-1/TRBV3-2	-	TRBJ1-2	-	CASSPSAGFGYGYTF	TGTGCCAGCAGCCCCAGCGCAGGGTTCGGCTATGGCTACACCTTC
TRBV10-3	-	TRBJ1-3	-	CAISQDSGNTIYF	TGTGCCATCAGTCAGGACTCTGGAAACACCATATATTTT
TRBV2	-	TRBJ2-3	-	CASTRTTSSTDTQYF	TGTGCCAGCACTAGAACTACCTCTAGCACAGATACGCAGTATTTT